Listed here are 16 T cell receptor beta chains from one sample, sequenced in a study of blood T cell repertoires in COVID-19. Method: immunoSEQ multiplex PCR; TCRdb's copy keeps in-frame clones and lacks some. The sample shows 100,000 to 150,000 clones, 80% of them seen only once. The sequencing input was peripheral blood. These receptors all come from a man between 60 and 75 years old with active or convalescent COVID-19.

The chain joins TRBV27 to TRBJ2-2, with no clear D. Germline V gene data show CDR1 as MNHEY and CDR2 as SMNVEV (reference sequence). This CDR3 region has 14 residues. V was shortened by 2 bases and J by 4 bases, with 8 bases between the two germline ends. The CDR3 region has the DNA TGTGCCAGCAGTTTACGAGAGAGCACCGGGGAGCTGTTTTTT. Encoded protein: CASSLRESTGELFF.

This rearrangement joins TRBV6-5 to TRBJ1-2; maybe TRBD1 (6 bases). The CDR3 has 15 amino acids. V was pared by 9 bases and J by 5 bases, with 22 bases between. Germline loops: CDR1 MNHEY, CDR2 SVGAGI. The CDR3 region is CASLQGRDLMYGYTF. The DNA for the CDR3 is TGTGCCAGTCTTCAGGGGAGGGACCTTATGTATGGCTACACCTTC.

The V gene is TRBV3-1 (or the pseudogene TRBV3-2), the J gene TRBJ2-3; D is possibly TRBD2 (7 bases). CDR3 length: 11 residues. Germline lookup yields CDR1 LGHDT and CDR2 YNNKEL (reference sequence). V lost 5 bases and J 10 bases, leaving 10 bases between the germline ends. The CDR3 protein is CASSRGGAQYF. DNA for the CDR3: TGTGCCAGCAGCAGAGGGGGGGCGCAGTATTTT.

This clone has a count of ten or more. The chain carries TRBV3-1 (or the pseudogene TRBV3-2) and TRBJ2-1, with D unclear. V was pared by 1 base and J by 5 bases, with 6 bases between. Germline CDR1 LGHDT, CDR2 YNNKEL (reference sequence). The length of the CDR3 is 13 residues. The CDR3 sequence is CASSQVYHNEQFF. The CDR3 DNA is TGTGCCAGCAGCCAAGTCTATCACAATGAGCAGTTCTTC.

The genes are TRBV10-3 and TRBJ1-1; 9 nucleotides align to TRBD1. The CDR3 totals 16 residues. The J segment lost 2 bases and the V segment lost 5 bases, leaving 9 bases of the junction unmatched. Germline V gene lookup returns CDR1 ENHRY and CDR2 SYGVKD. CDR3: CAISHPRTGDNTEAFF. DNA for the CDR3: TGTGCCATCAGTCATCCACGGACAGGGGACAACACTGAAGCTTTCTTT.

This clone was found once. The rearrangement uses TRBV7-8 and TRBJ2-6, with a weak D call TRBD1 (6 bases). Germline values: CDR1 SGHVS, CDR2 FQNEAQ. Deletions cut 4 bases from V and 2 bases from J, with 12 bases between. This CDR3 comprises 16 residues. The CDR3 bases are TGTGCCAGCAGCTCGTACAGGGTCCCTGGGGCCAACGTCCTGACTTTC. It encodes CASSSYRVPGANVLTF.

The V gene is TRBV28, the J gene TRBJ1-4; maybe TRBD1 (5 bases). Trimming left V 1 base short and J 2 bases short, with 14 bases between. CDR1 and CDR2 (germline): MDHEN, SYDVKM. This CDR3 is built from 17 residues. The CDR3 here is CASSLFQGRVTNEKLFF. The CDR3 DNA sequence: TGTGCCAGCAGTTTATTTCAGGGAAGAGTCACTAATGAAAAACTGTTTTTT.

The chain is built from TRBV23-1 and TRBJ1-4; 9 positions match TRBD1. TRBV23-1 is given ORF status, its function remaining uncertain. V shed 3 bases and J 8 bases; nucleotides not matched to a gene: 7. The CDR3 totals 15 residues. The CDR3 DNA sequence: TGCGCCAGCAGTCATTACAGGGGGCGGTGGGAAAAACTGTTTTTT. It is translated as CASSHYRGRWEKLFF.

Here the CDR3 DNA reads TGTGCCAGCAGCTTAGACAGGTCCTATGGCTACACCTTC. It translates to CASSLDRSYGYTF. The rearrangement uses TRBV11-2 and TRBJ1-2; D is unclear. Germline CDR1 is SGHAT and CDR2 is FQNNGV. The CDR3 runs 13 residues. V lost 0 bases and J lost 4, with 6 bases in between.

The rearrangement links TRBV4-1 to TRBJ2-5, with unresolved D. The germline gives CDR1 MGHRA, CDR2 YSYEKL. This CDR3 comprises 16 residues. Trimming left V 0 bases short and J 4 bases short, with 15 bases between. CDR3 DNA: TGCGCCAGCAGCCAAGATCAATCCTCATTCGGAGAGACCCAGTACTTC. Amino acids: CASSQDQSSFGETQYF.

The chain recombines TRBV7-2 with TRBJ1-2, with TRBD1 as a possible D gene (6 bases). Germline CDR1 SGHTA, CDR2 FQGNSA. The V gene lost 6 bases and the J gene lost 5 bases, with 13 bases spanning the gap. This CDR3 spans 13 amino acids. The CDR3 sequence is CASRFGGAYGYTF. In DNA form, the CDR3 reads TGTGCCAGCAGGTTTGGGGGGGCATATGGCTACACCTTC. The full variable domain, with the rest looked up from reference TRBV7-2 and TRBJ1-2, is GAGVSQSPSNKVTEKGKDVELRCDPISGHTALYWYRQSLGQGLEFLIYFQGNSAPDKSGLPSDRFSAERTGGSVSTLTIQRTQQEDSAVYLCASRFGGAYGYTFGSGTRLTVV.

V and J are TRBV6-5 and TRBJ1-1; D gene unclear. CDR1 is MNHEY, CDR2 SVGAGI, per germline. The CDR3 totals 13 residues. Trimming removed 6 bases from V and 1 base from J, with 9 bases in between. The CDR3 DNA reads TGTGCCAGCAGGCGGGCCCCGAACACTGAAGCTTTCTTT. Translation: CASRRAPNTEAFF.

The chain is built from TRBV2 and TRBJ2-7; perhaps TRBD1 as D (5 bases). The V gene lost 6 bases and the J gene lost 4 bases, with 16 bases spanning the gap. The CDR3 totals 14 residues. CDR1 and CDR2 from the germline V gene are SNHLY and FYNNEI. CDR3 bases: TGTGCCAGCAGGACACAGGATTTTCCGTACGAGCAGTACTTC. Encoded protein: CASRTQDFPYEQYF.

The chain is built from TRBV15 and TRBJ1-2, with 8 bases identical to TRBD1. Trimming at V came to 0 bases and at J to 7 bases, leaving 7 bases not matched to a gene. CDR3 size: 15 residues. CDR1 is LNHNV and CDR2 is YYDKDF in the germline V gene (reference sequence). The CDR3 coding sequence is TGTGCCACCAGCAGAGACGGACAGGGCCTTAGTGGCTACACCTTC. Protein product: CATSRDGQGLSGYTF.

This clone was detected once. V and J are TRBV27 and TRBJ2-3; TRBD1 matches at 8 bases. The CDR3 covers 15 residues. Germline values: CDR1 MNHEY, CDR2 SMNVEV (reference sequence). With 0 bases clipped from V and 5 bases from J, the junction kept 4 bases outside the gene matches. CDR3 in DNA: TGTGCCAGCAGTTTATCACAGGGGGTGGGAGATACGCAGTATTTT. Its translation is CASSLSQGVGDTQYF.

J is TRBJ1-5 and V is TRBV12-3 or TRBV12-4; D remains unclear. This CDR3 comprises 13 residues. Trimming stripped 2 bases from V and 8 bases from J, with 10 bases between. This CDR3 is CASSLTGSEPQHF. The CDR3 coding sequence is TGTGCCAGCAGTTTAACTGGGAGTGAGCCCCAGCATTTT.